The 4 T cell receptor beta chains in this list originate from one sample, sequenced in a study of human T cells and chemical hapten exposure. MiXCR, run by TCRdb on the RACE reads, gives a single entry per CDR3 protein. The sample contains approximately 260,000 distinct CDR3 sequences, more than 6.5% of which appear only once. The time point: pre-sensitization, week 0. As to treatment: therapeutic diphenylcyclopropenone sensitization with weekly scalp DPC. The sequencing used whole blood, collected in connection with sensitization to the hapten diphenylcyclopropenone (DPC). These TCRs come from a woman aged 40 to 49 with alopecia areata. Some clones in this sample may be carry-over from other donors' samples.

V and J are TRBV28 and TRBJ1-2; 7 bases line up with TRBD1. V shed 5 bases and J 4 bases; nucleotides not matched to a gene: 10. This CDR3 region has 15 residues. The germline gives CDR1 MDHEN, CDR2 SYDVKM. CDR3 DNA sequence: TGTGCCAGCAGTCAAGGGGGCCAGCTAGGCTATGGCTACACCTTC. This encodes CASSQGGQLGYGYTF.

The V call is TRBV6-2 or TRBV6-3, the J call TRBJ1-2; D may be TRBD1 (5 bases). The CDR3 extends over 14 amino acids. Per the germline V gene, CDR1 is MNHEY and CDR2 is SVGEGT. The ends were cut back, 2 bases at V and 3 bases at J, with 10 bases in the middle. CDR3 coding DNA: TGTGCCAGCAGTTACAGGGGTGAGGACTATGGCTACACCTTC. Translating it yields CASSYRGEDYGYTF.

The V and J genes are TRBV28 and TRBJ1-4; the D gene is possibly TRBD1 (6 bases). CDR3 length equals 13 residues. V dropped 8 bases and J dropped 7 bases, with 14 bases sitting between them. CDR1 is MDHEN and CDR2 is SYDVKM in the germline V gene. Written as DNA, the CDR3 is TGTGCCAGCCAGACCAGAGGGGGTGAAAAACTGTTTTTT. This encodes CASQTRGGEKLFF.

The J gene is TRBJ1-3, the V gene TRBV6-6, with 9 nucleotides matching TRBD1. Germline loops: CDR1 MNHNY, CDR2 SVGAGI (reference sequence). This CDR3 comprises 16 residues. The trim removed 4 bases at V and 0 bases at J, leaving 4 bases unmatched. Here the CDR3 reads CASSSTGGNSGNTIYF. As DNA, the CDR3 is TGTGCCAGCAGTTCTACAGGGGGCAACTCTGGAAACACCATATATTTT.